One sample yielded the 31 T cell receptor beta chains listed below, sequenced in a study of vaccination effects on CD4 cells after COVID-19. CD4+ T cells specific for antigen were expanded with viral peptide pools by the ViraFEST assay before sequencing. Isolating CD4+ T cells followed less than 11 days of culture. Two-dose vaccination with either BNT162b2 or mRNA-1273 was given to the participants. No cognate antigen is known for these TCRs. Assay: immunoSEQ multiplex PCR; the TCRdb copy retains only in-frame clones and omits some. The sample carries roughly 70,000 clones, under 85% recorded once. This specimen was CD4+ T cells from PBMCs cultured with HCoV-OC43 spike peptides, taken after COVID-19 vaccination. The subset denotes: HCoV-OC43 spike overlapping peptide pool stimulation. All receptors derive from a human donor who received a COVID-19 vaccine.

The chain recombines TRBV19 with TRBJ1-2; the D gene is possibly TRBD1 (6 bases). V lost 6 bases to trimming and J lost 6 bases, with 8 bases between them. This CDR3 region has 11 residues. The germline CDR1 and CDR2 sequences are LNHDA and SQIVND (reference sequence). The DNA of the CDR3 is TGTGCCAGTAGACAGGGTAATGGCTACACCTTC. It translates to CASRQGNGYTF.

The sample holds a few counts of this clone. The sample has other DNA sequences that encode this CDR3 too. V and J are TRBV10-3 and TRBJ1-1; weak D call: TRBD1 (6 bases). V lost 4 bases and J lost 2, with 8 bases in between. This CDR3 contains 13 residues. Germline V gene sequence: CDR1 ENHRY, CDR2 SYGVKD. CDR3 residues: CAISGTVNTEAFF. CDR3 in DNA: TGTGCCATCAGTGGGACAGTTAACACTGAAGCTTTCTTT.

V gene TRBV7-3 combines with J gene TRBJ2-3; the match to TRBD2 covers 10 bases. This CDR3 spans 17 amino acids. Germline CDR1 reads SGHTA; CDR2 reads FQGTGA. V dropped 1 base and J dropped 1; count of bases not matched to a gene: 5. The CDR3 coding sequence is TGTGCCAGCAGCTTAAAAGCGGGGGGGCTTCGCACAGATACGCAGTATTTT. Translating gives CASSLKAGGLRTDTQYF.

The J gene is TRBJ2-2, the V gene TRBV19; a possible D gene is TRBD1 (6 bases). Germline CDR1 LNHDA, CDR2 SQIVND (reference sequence). The CDR3 contains 13 residues. The V gene lost 4 bases and the J gene lost 4 bases, with 7 bases spanning the gap. CDR3 residues: CASSTQGTGELFF. The CDR3 DNA reads TGTGCCAGTAGTACACAGGGCACCGGGGAGCTGTTTTTT.

V gene TRBV11-3 combines with J gene TRBJ2-5; 12 nucleotides align to TRBD2. Germline-derived CDR1 and CDR2 are SGHNT and YENEEA. V trimming: 1 base; J trimming: 1 base; junction bases outside the gene matches: 1. The CDR3 runs to 16 residues. In DNA form, the CDR3 reads TGTGCCAGCAGCTTAGGACTAGCGGGGGCCCAAGAGACCCAGTACTTC. Protein: CASSLGLAGAQETQYF.

The chain couples TRBV5-1 to TRBJ1-1, with D possibly matching TRBD1 (5 bases). Germline CDR1 and CDR2: SGHRS and YFSETQ. This CDR3 has 13 residues. Trimming stripped 4 bases from V and 3 bases from J, with 10 bases between. CDR3 in amino acids: CASSPGRDTEAFF. The CDR3 region has the DNA TGCGCCAGCAGCCCGGGACGGGACACTGAAGCTTTCTTT.

The rearrangement links TRBV30 to TRBJ2-1; a possible D gene is TRBD1 (5 bases). Trimming pared 3 bases from V and 5 bases from J, leaving 11 bases between. The CDR3 is 13 amino acids. In germline, CDR1 is GTSNPN, CDR2 SVGIG (reference sequence). The CDR3 region is CAWSGNRNNEQFF. The CDR3 DNA sequence: TGTGCCTGGAGCGGAAACAGGAACAATGAGCAGTTCTTC.

The chain couples TRBV3-1 (or the pseudogene TRBV3-2) to TRBJ1-5; 8 positions agree with TRBD1. CDR3 size: 15 residues. Germline V lookup: CDR1 LGHDT, CDR2 YNNKEL (reference sequence). The junction had 8 bases not matched to a gene; V was cut back by 1 base and J by 9 bases. In nucleotides, the CDR3 is TGTGCCAGCAGCCAAGGGACAGGGTTAGGTGTGCCCCAGCATTTT. It yields the protein CASSQGTGLGVPQHF.

This clone was seen more than once but under ten times. This chain joins TRBV13 and TRBJ2-7, with unresolved D. The CDR3 consists of 14 residues. Germline lookup yields CDR1 PRHDT and CDR2 FYEKMQ (reference sequence). The ends were cut back, 2 bases at V and 2 bases at J, with 10 bases in the middle. Written as DNA, the CDR3 is TGTGCCAGCAGCTTAAGGGTCAGGCCCTACGAGCAGTACGTC. Protein product: CASSLRVRPYEQYV.

The rearrangement uses TRBV5-6 and TRBJ2-6; a possible D gene is TRBD1 (6 bases). Looked up from germline, CDR1 is SGHDT and CDR2 is YYEEEE. V lost 1 base and J lost 2, with 7 bases in between. There are 15 residues in the CDR3. CDR3 region: CASSLQGTGANVLTF. CDR3 DNA sequence: TGTGCCAGCAGCTTGCAGGGGACTGGGGCCAACGTCCTGACTTTC.

J is TRBJ1-1 and V is TRBV28, with a tentative D call TRBD1 (5 bases). Per the germline V gene, CDR1 is MDHEN and CDR2 is SYDVKM. The CDR3 has 14 amino acids. V was trimmed by 5 bases and J by 5 bases, leaving 15 bases between them. CDR3 loop: CASSQGNVWTEAFF. The CDR3 bases are TGTGCCAGCAGTCAGGGTAACGTATGGACTGAAGCTTTCTTT.

The chain combines TRBV6-5 with TRBJ2-7; possibly TRBD2 for D (7 bases). The germline V gene has CDR1 MNHEY and CDR2 SVGAGI. This CDR3 has 15 amino acids. With 8 bases removed from V and 3 bases from J, the gap between germline ends came to 20 bases. CDR3 region: CASHKGGGDLYEQYV. DNA for the CDR3: TGTGCCAGCCACAAAGGGGGAGGGGACCTCTACGAGCAGTACGTC.

The CDR3 sequence is CASRFTAQGADTEAFF. CDR3 coding DNA: TGTGCCAGCAGATTCACGGCACAGGGGGCGGACACTGAAGCTTTCTTT. V usage is TRBV5-4 and J usage is TRBJ1-1, with TRBD1 matching 9 bases. J lost 3 bases, V lost 5 bases, and 11 bases had no gene match. CDR3 length equals 16 residues. Germline assignment: CDR1 SGHNT and CDR2 YYREEE (reference sequence).

Only one count was recorded for this clone. The CDR3 DNA reads TGTGCCAGCAGCTTCCCAGGCGGGAAAAACATTCAGTACTTC. It translates to CASSFPGGKNIQYF. The chain carries TRBV7-2 and TRBJ2-4, with D possibly matching TRBD2 (5 bases). CDR1 is SGHTA, CDR2 FQGNSA, per germline. The CDR3 contains 14 residues. V was shortened by 3 bases and J by 4 bases, with 10 bases between the two germline ends.

V and J are TRBV9 and TRBJ2-3; 9 bases fit TRBD2. The CDR3 has 16 residues. The J segment lost 2 bases and the V segment lost 3 bases, leaving 7 bases of the junction unmatched. CDR1 and CDR2 (germline): SGDLS, YYNGEE. CDR3 in amino acids: CASSGSGGQNTDTQYF. DNA of the CDR3: TGTGCCAGCAGCGGTAGCGGGGGCCAAAACACAGATACGCAGTATTTT.

The V call is TRBV5-1, the J call TRBJ1-4; TRBD1 aligns across 10 bases. Losses at the gene ends were 2 bases for V and 7 bases for J; bases not matched to a gene: 5. This CDR3 spans 15 amino acids. The germline gives CDR1 SGHRS, CDR2 YFSETQ. The CDR3 reads CASSLRDRGSEKLFF. Written as DNA, the CDR3 is TGCGCCAGCAGCTTAAGGGACAGGGGTTCTGAAAAACTGTTTTTT.

V gene TRBV5-1 combines with J gene TRBJ1-2; D remains ambiguous. V lost 5 bases and J 3 bases, leaving 20 bases between the germline ends. Looked up from germline, CDR1 is SGHRS and CDR2 is YFSETQ. The CDR3 spans 16 residues. The CDR3, as DNA: TGCGCCAGCAGTCTCCTGGCCGCTGGGTTGGACTATGGCTACACCTTC. This encodes CASSLLAAGLDYGYTF.

J is TRBJ2-5 and V is TRBV14, with a possible D match to TRBD2 (6 bases). Germline V gives CDR1 SGHDN, CDR2 FVKESK. The CDR3 has 16 amino acids. The V end lost 0 bases, the J end lost 5 bases, and 16 bases lay between the germline ends. The CDR3 spells CASSQDHGGFEETQYF. The CDR3 bases are TGTGCCAGCAGCCAAGATCATGGGGGGTTTGAGGAGACCCAGTACTTC.

The chain couples TRBV6-6 to TRBJ1-5; D is ambiguous. The CDR3 consists of 12 residues. Trimming shortened V by 3 bases and J by 7 bases, and 7 bases separated the two germline ends. Germline CDR1 reads MNHNY; CDR2 reads SVGAGI (reference sequence). The CDR3 is CASSYLDQPQHF. As DNA, the CDR3 is TGTGCCAGCAGTTATCTGGACCAGCCCCAGCATTTT.

This clone has more than one count but fewer than ten. V is TRBV29-1 and J is TRBJ2-5; TRBD2 matches 16 bases. The CDR3 spans 17 residues. Per germline, CDR1 SQVTM and CDR2 ANQGSEA. Unmatched junction bases numbered 8, after V lost 5 bases and J lost 2 bases. The CDR3 DNA follows: TGCAGCGTTCCCGGGACTAGCGGGGGGGCCCGTCAAGAGACCCAGTACTTC. Its protein is CSVPGTSGGARQETQYF.

The chain joins TRBV6-1 to TRBJ2-6, with a weak D call TRBD1 (5 bases). The CDR3 has 21 residues. Trimming cost V 1 base and J 0 bases, with 22 bases left between them. The germline CDR1 and CDR2 sequences are MNHNS and SASEGT. CDR3 residues: CASSEESTGRLDYSGANVLTF. CDR3 nucleotides: TGTGCCAGCAGTGAAGAATCAACAGGCCGCCTGGATTACTCTGGGGCCAACGTCCTGACTTTC.

The chain combines TRBV2 with TRBJ2-2; D unresolved. Between the trimmed V and J ends, which lost 5 bases and 4 bases, there was a span of 20 bases. The germline gives CDR1 SNHLY, CDR2 FYNNEI. The CDR3 runs to 17 residues. CDR3 loop: CASSTGPPKGSTGELFF. The CDR3, as DNA: TGTGCCAGCAGTACTGGGCCCCCCAAGGGTTCCACCGGGGAGCTGTTTTTT.

The chain carries TRBV19 and TRBJ2-1; D uncertain. CDR3 length: 13 amino acids. V was pared by 3 bases and J by 9 bases, with 12 bases between. Germline CDR1 and CDR2: LNHDA and SQIVND (reference sequence). CDR3 sequence: CASSIALNLEQFF. The CDR3 nucleotides read TGTGCCAGTAGTATTGCACTGAACCTTGAGCAGTTCTTC. Using reference TRBV19 and TRBJ2-1 for the parts outside the CDR3, the full variable domain is DGGITQSPKYLFRKEGQNVTLSCEQNLNHDAMYWYRQDPGQGLRLIYYSQIVNDFQKGDIAEGYSVSREKKESFPLTVTSAQKNPTAFYLCASSIALNLEQFFGPGTRLTVL.

The chain combines TRBV5-1 with TRBJ2-3; D is ambiguous. V lost 0 bases, J lost 1 base, and 12 bases lay in between. Germline V lookup: CDR1 SGHRS, CDR2 YFSETQ. CDR3 length equals 16 residues. The CDR3 coding sequence is TGCGCCAGCAGCTTGGGCGCCAGCCCAGGCACAGATACGCAGTATTTT. It specifies CASSLGASPGTDTQYF. The full variable domain, with the rest looked up from reference TRBV5-1 and TRBJ2-3, is KAGVTQTPRYLIKTRGQQVTLSCSPISGHRSVSWYQQTPGQGLQFLFEYFSETQRNKGNFPGRFSGRQFSNSRSEMNVSTLELGDSALYLCASSLGASPGTDTQYFGPGTRLTVL.

This rearrangement joins TRBV2 to TRBJ2-2, with D perhaps TRBD1 or TRBD2 (5 bases each). V was pared by 8 bases and J by 0 bases, with 13 bases between. CDR1 is SNHLY, CDR2 FYNNEI, per germline. There are 15 residues in the CDR3. CDR3 sequence reads: CASRPRGANTGELFF. Written as DNA, the CDR3 is TGTGCCAGCCGGCCGAGGGGCGCGAACACCGGGGAGCTGTTTTTT.

The V gene is TRBV28, the J gene TRBJ2-7, with 11 nucleotides matching TRBD1. The CDR3 runs to 14 residues. Trimming at V came to 4 bases and at J to 6 bases, leaving 5 bases not matched to a gene. The germline V gene encodes CDR1 MDHEN and CDR2 SYDVKM. CDR3 in amino acids: CASSSPGQGGEQYV. The CDR3 coding sequence is TGTGCCAGCAGTTCCCCGGGACAGGGGGGCGAGCAGTACGTC.

V gene TRBV6-1 combines with J gene TRBJ1-3; no clear D. The germline V gene has CDR1 MNHNS and CDR2 SASEGT. V was shortened by 3 bases and J by 1 base, with 7 bases between the two germline ends. CDR3 length: 14 residues. CDR3 DNA sequence: TGTGCCAGCAGTGATACATTATCTGGAAACACCATATATTTT. Translation: CASSDTLSGNTIYF.

This chain joins TRBV30 and TRBJ1-1; TRBD1 might be the D (5 bases). The germline gives CDR1 GTSNPN, CDR2 SVGIG (reference sequence). The V gene lost 4 bases and the J gene lost 10 bases, with 16 bases spanning the gap. This CDR3 region has 12 residues. DNA for the CDR3: TGTGCCTGGATGCAGGGCACCCGAGCAGCTTTCTTT. As protein: CAWMQGTRAAFF.

CDR3 DNA sequence: TGTGCCAGCAGCTCCACGGGACTAGGGGAGACCCAGTACTTC. This encodes CASSSTGLGETQYF. The rearrangement joins TRBV7-3 to TRBJ2-5, with 8 bases matching TRBD2. The CDR3 contains 14 residues. The junction had 6 bases not matched to a gene; V was cut back by 4 bases and J by 5 bases. From germline, CDR1 is SGHTA and CDR2 FQGTGA.

This clone was seen a handful of times. This chain's CDR3 is CASSPGQLAKNIQYF. CDR3 DNA: TGTGCCAGCAGCCCAGGACAGCTAGCCAAAAACATTCAGTACTTC. The chain employs TRBV3-1 (or the pseudogene TRBV3-2) and TRBJ2-4, with D maybe TRBD1 (6 bases). Between the trimmed V and J ends, which lost 4 bases and 0 bases, there was a span of 10 bases. CDR1 and CDR2 (germline): LGHDT, YNNKEL (reference sequence). The CDR3 loop spans 15 amino acids.

The chain couples TRBV30 to TRBJ2-3; 10 positions agree with TRBD2. With V trimmed by 0 bases and J by 3 bases, 9 bases remained unmatched. Per the germline V gene, CDR1 is GTSNPN and CDR2 is SVGIG (reference sequence). The CDR3 totals 17 residues. CDR3 sequence: CAWSVMLAGAGTDTQYF. The CDR3 nucleotides are TGTGCCTGGAGTGTAATGCTAGCGGGGGCCGGGACAGATACGCAGTATTTT.